The 24 T cell receptor beta chains given below trace back to one sample, sequenced in a study of identical twins. TCRdb processed the 5' RACE reads anew with MiXCR; each CDR3 protein has one entry. Seen here are just over 500,000 distinct CDR3 sequences, 22% observed once, and the top ten hold about 0.99%. Separately, the same data were catalogued under a study of T cells expressing NK-cell markers.

The sequencing input was CD4+ T cells sorted from blood. The receptor set was obtained from a woman aged 18-30 years in good health.

The chain recombines TRBV4-3 with TRBJ1-1; D call uncertain. This CDR3 has 12 residues. Trimming cost V 6 bases and J 8 bases, with 13 bases left between them. CDR1 LGHNA and CDR2 YSLEER come from the germline V gene. The CDR3 here is CASSFGLGEAFF. The CDR3 DNA reads TGCGCCAGCAGTTTTGGTTTGGGCGAAGCTTTCTTT.

This clonotype was detected a few times. The chain links TRBV29-1 to TRBJ1-2, with D maybe TRBD1 (5 bases). CDR1 SQVTM and CDR2 ANQGSEA come from the germline V gene. Trimming stripped 7 bases from V and 7 bases from J, with 19 bases between. This CDR3 has 13 amino acids. CDR3: CSGRTPVTGGYTF. CDR3 in DNA: TGCAGCGGGAGGACTCCCGTTACAGGTGGCTACACCTTC. Full variable domain (rest looked up from reference TRBV29-1 and TRBJ1-2): SAVISQKPSRDICQRGTSLTIQCQVDSQVTMMFWYRQQPGQSLTLIATANQGSEATYESGFVIDKFPISRPNLTFSTLTVSNMSPEDSSIYLCSGRTPVTGGYTFGSGTRLTVV.

The V gene is TRBV15, the J gene TRBJ2-2, with unresolved D. V was trimmed by 0 bases and J by 7 bases, leaving 15 bases between them. Germline values: CDR1 LNHNV, CDR2 YYDKDF (reference sequence). The CDR3 is made up of 16 amino acids. The DNA for the CDR3 is TGTGCCACCAGCAGAGATTTCGGCCCCAGCGTCGGGGAGCTGTTTTTT. Encoded protein: CATSRDFGPSVGELFF.

This clonotype was seen a few times. V gene TRBV5-1 combines with J gene TRBJ1-1; tentative D call: TRBD1 (5 bases). Germline CDR1 reads SGHRS; CDR2 reads YFSETQ. V lost 4 bases and J 0 bases, leaving 13 bases between the germline ends. This CDR3 comprises 15 residues. CDR3 residues: CASSPVTGVNTEAFF. CDR3 nucleotides: TGCGCCAGCAGCCCAGTTACGGGGGTGAACACTGAAGCTTTCTTT.

This clonotype was counted many times. The chain combines TRBV3-1 with TRBJ1-2; 7 bases align to TRBD1. The CDR3 is 15 amino acids. Germline lookup yields CDR1 LGHDT and CDR2 YNNKEL (reference sequence). V lost 1 base to trimming and J lost 5 bases; unmatched junction nucleotides: 7. The CDR3 sequence: CASSQGQGGVYGYTF. In DNA, the CDR3 is TGTGCCAGCAGCCAAGGACAGGGCGGAGTTTATGGCTACACCTTC.

The chain carries TRBV5-1 and TRBJ1-1; D remains unclear. Trimming left V 6 bases short and J 4 bases short, with 16 bases between. Germline CDR1 SGHRS, CDR2 YFSETQ. There are 14 residues in the CDR3. For the CDR3, the DNA is TGCGCCAGCAAGGATGAACCTTCGGGCACTGAAGCTTTCTTT. Its protein product is CASKDEPSGTEAFF.

The chain links TRBV10-3 to TRBJ1-5; D perhaps matches TRBD1 (5 bases). Germline V gene lookup returns CDR1 ENHRY and CDR2 SYGVKD. V lost 0 bases, J lost 4 bases, and 10 bases lay in between. The CDR3 loop spans 15 amino acids. In nucleotides, the CDR3 is TGTGCCATCAGTGAGTCGAACGGGGGGAATCAGCCCCAGCATTTT. Translating it yields CAISESNGGNQPQHF.

In its sample, this clonotype was seen a few times. The V call is TRBV18, the J call TRBJ2-2, with D possibly matching TRBD1 (6 bases). The germline CDR1 and CDR2 sequences are KGHSH and LQKENI. The CDR3 runs to 15 residues. Between the trimmed V and J ends, which lost 8 bases and 3 bases, there was a span of 16 bases. The CDR3 spells CASRRRDIDTGELFF. CDR3 coding DNA: TGTGCCAGCCGACGCCGGGACATAGACACCGGGGAGCTGTTTTTT. Complete variable domain (other parts from reference TRBV18 and TRBJ2-2): NAGVMQNPRHLVRRRGQEARLRCSPMKGHSHVYWYRQLPEEGLKFMVYLQKENIIDESGMPKERFSAEFPKEGPSILRIQQVVRGDSAAYFCASRRRDIDTGELFFGEGSRLTVL.

This clonotype was seen ten or more times. V and J are TRBV20-1 and TRBJ1-6, with no clear D. This CDR3 is 14 amino acids long. Per germline, CDR1 DFQATT and CDR2 SNEGSKA (reference sequence). V gave up 0 bases and J gave up 10 bases, with 13 bases separating them. Here the CDR3 DNA reads TGCAGTGCTAGAGATTTTGGTGTAGGCTCACCCCTCCACTTT. Translation: CSARDFGVGSPLHF.

This clonotype was counted only a few times. The V call is TRBV18, the J call TRBJ2-5; 14 bases fit TRBD2. J was trimmed by 5 bases and V by 2 bases; bases with no gene match: 4. The CDR3 is 16 amino acids. CDR1 and CDR2 (germline): KGHSH, LQKENI. CDR3 coding DNA: TGTGCCAGCTCACCAACGGGACTAGCGGGAGTCGAGACCCAGTACTTC. Its translation is CASSPTGLAGVETQYF.

The V and J genes are TRBV7-2 and TRBJ1-6, with TRBD1 matching over 9 bases. V was clipped by 5 bases and J by 6 bases; unmatched bases: 5. The CDR3 spans 15 residues. The germline gives CDR1 SGHTA, CDR2 FQGNSA. CDR3 nucleotide sequence: TGTGCCAGCAGCAGAGAGGACAGGGGTAATTCACCCCTCCACTTT. Amino acids: CASSREDRGNSPLHF.

This clonotype appeared a few times. V and J are TRBV12-3 or TRBV12-4 and TRBJ1-2; tentative D call: TRBD1 (5 bases). The CDR3 runs 14 residues. The germline V and J ends were trimmed by 3 bases and 3 bases, with 11 bases remaining between them. CDR3 sequence reads: CASSFAGRDYGYTF. The DNA for the CDR3 is TGTGCCAGCAGTTTCGCGGGCAGGGACTATGGCTACACCTTC.

This sequence joins TRBV20-1 and TRBJ2-7; TRBD2 might be the D (6 bases). Germline CDR1 and CDR2: DFQATT and SNEGSKA (reference sequence). The CDR3 has 12 residues. V shed 5 bases and J shed 1 base, with 9 bases lying between them. The CDR3 DNA reads TGCAGTGCTCAGGAGGGTTCCTACGAGCAGTACTTC. Residues: CSAQEGSYEQYF.

The chain carries TRBV4-3 and TRBJ2-5; a weak D match, TRBD2 (6 bases). V was cut by 0 bases and J by 4 bases, with 15 bases left in between. The CDR3 spans 16 residues. CDR1 LGHNA and CDR2 YSLEER come from the germline V gene. The CDR3 bases are TGCGCCAGCAGCCAAGAGTGGGGCGGGATTGCAGAGACCCAGTACTTC. Amino acid sequence: CASSQEWGGIAETQYF.

V gene TRBV4-3 combines with J gene TRBJ2-3; D might be TRBD1 (6 bases). Trimming took 4 bases from V and 2 from J, leaving 16 bases between them. Germline CDR1 reads LGHNA; CDR2 reads YSLEER. The CDR3 is made up of 16 amino acids. CDR3 region: CASSPSRGGDTDTQYF. CDR3 DNA: TGCGCCAGCAGCCCGTCACGAGGGGGAGACACAGATACGCAGTATTTT.

The J gene is TRBJ2-1, the V gene TRBV6-5; D gene ambiguous. The CDR3 covers 14 residues. The V end lost 0 bases, the J end lost 5 bases, and 8 bases lay between the germline ends. The germline gives CDR1 MNHEY, CDR2 SVGAGI. CDR3 amino acids: CASSYSKPHNEQFF. The DNA for the CDR3 is TGTGCCAGCAGTTACTCGAAACCGCACAATGAGCAGTTCTTC.

This clonotype was recorded once. The chain employs TRBV5-1 and TRBJ1-3; TRBD1 matches at 10 bases. This CDR3 region has 16 residues. Germline CDR1 is SGHRS and CDR2 is YFSETQ. V was clipped by 4 bases and J by 0 bases; unmatched bases: 4. CDR3 sequence: CASSVGTGDSGNTIYF. In nucleotides, the CDR3 is TGCGCCAGCAGCGTCGGGACAGGGGACTCTGGAAACACCATATATTTT.

The table lists this clonotype with a few counts. The chain has TRBV12-3 or TRBV12-4 and TRBJ1-2; TRBD1 is a possible D gene (5 bases). Trimming took off 7 bases at V and 4 bases at J, with 13 bases between the two ends. CDR3 length equals 13 residues. This CDR3 reads CASTPGRGYGYTF. The CDR3 nucleotides are TGTGCCAGCACACCGGGACGGGGCTATGGCTACACCTTC.

This clonotype came up a few times. This chain joins TRBV12-5 and TRBJ2-1; 8 bases line up with TRBD1. This CDR3 has 14 amino acids. V dropped 3 bases and J dropped 5; count of bases not matched to a gene: 3. CDR1 is LGHNT, CDR2 FRNRAP, per germline. The CDR3 region is CASGLGTGNNEQFF. In nucleotides, the CDR3 is TGTGCTAGTGGTTTAGGGACAGGTAACAATGAGCAGTTCTTC. The full variable domain, completed using reference TRBV12-5 and TRBJ2-1, is DARVTQTPRHKVTEMGQEVTMRCQPILGHNTVFWYRQTMMQGLELLAYFRNRAPLDDSGMPKDRFSAEMPDATLATLKIQPSEPRDSAVYFCASGLGTGNNEQFFGPGTRLTVL.

This clonotype was seen a handful of times. V gene TRBV12-3 or TRBV12-4 combines with J gene TRBJ2-1; D remains unclear. This CDR3 contains 15 residues. V was cut by 3 bases and J by 1 base, with 10 bases left in between. CDR3 nucleotide sequence: TGTGCCAGCAGTTTCTCCCTGGGGTCCTACAATGAGCAGTTCTTC. It yields the protein CASSFSLGSYNEQFF.

The chain carries TRBV30 and TRBJ2-5; D is unclear. The germline CDR1 and CDR2 sequences are GTSNPN and SVGIG (reference sequence). The V and J ends lost 3 bases and 7 bases respectively, with 9 bases between them. CDR3 size: 11 residues. The CDR3: CAWSLPVTQYF. The CDR3 nucleotides are TGTGCCTGGAGCCTCCCCGTGACCCAGTACTTC.

This chain joins TRBV29-1 and TRBJ1-2; D uncertain. CDR3 size: 11 residues. Trimming cost V 4 bases and J 6 bases, with 9 bases left between them. Germline CDR1 is SQVTM and CDR2 is ANQGSEA. CDR3 sequence: CSVAGIDGYTF. DNA for the CDR3: TGCAGCGTTGCGGGAATTGATGGCTACACCTTC.

This clonotype occurred a few times. V is TRBV20-1 and J is TRBJ2-3; D unresolved. The CDR3 loop spans 12 amino acids. Germline CDR1 is DFQATT and CDR2 is SNEGSKA (reference sequence). Trimming removed 4 bases from V and 2 bases from J, with 7 bases in between. CDR3 sequence (DNA): TGCAGTGCTAACCCGAACACAGATACGCAGTATTTT. Protein: CSANPNTDTQYF.

This clonotype has a handful of counts. This chain uses TRBV3-1 with TRBJ1-5; D possibly corresponds to TRBD1 (5 bases). The germline V and J ends were trimmed by 3 bases and 7 bases, with 10 bases remaining between them. The germline CDR1 and CDR2 sequences are LGHDT and YNNKEL (reference sequence). This CDR3 spans 13 amino acids. The CDR3 DNA reads as TGTGCCAGCAGCCAGCGCAGGGAACAGCCCCAGCATTTT. Its translation: CASSQRREQPQHF.